This entry describes one TCR beta chain. No antigen is known for it. Germline V gene lookup returns CDR1 LGHNA and CDR2 YSLEER. V was clipped by 0 bases and J by 12 bases, with 18 bases between them. The CDR3 covers 15 residues. These data originate in a study of cytomegalovirus exposure and HLA in healthy donors. Study results and limitations: Some TCR beta chains (164 of them) were listed as cytomegalovirus-associated. Despite most TCR sequences being rare, some public TCRs occurred in many donors. One variant, a missense change in DCLRE1C, was linked in a later analysis to TCR beta V- and J-gene trimming.

Primers for the PCR totalled 60 Vbeta and 13 Jbeta. Method: immunoSEQ multiplex PCR; TCRdb's copy keeps in-frame clones and lacks some. The sample has some 140,000 clones; about 82% are singletons. The chain couples TRBV4-3 to TRBJ2-1; a weak D match, TRBD2 (5 bases). The sequence was collected from a man aged 25 to 40 in good health. What was sequenced was PBMCs. The CDR3 coding sequence is TGCGCCAGCAGCCAAGATCAGGAGGTGCGTGGCTGGCAGTTCTTC. Encoded protein: CASSQDQEVRGWQFF.